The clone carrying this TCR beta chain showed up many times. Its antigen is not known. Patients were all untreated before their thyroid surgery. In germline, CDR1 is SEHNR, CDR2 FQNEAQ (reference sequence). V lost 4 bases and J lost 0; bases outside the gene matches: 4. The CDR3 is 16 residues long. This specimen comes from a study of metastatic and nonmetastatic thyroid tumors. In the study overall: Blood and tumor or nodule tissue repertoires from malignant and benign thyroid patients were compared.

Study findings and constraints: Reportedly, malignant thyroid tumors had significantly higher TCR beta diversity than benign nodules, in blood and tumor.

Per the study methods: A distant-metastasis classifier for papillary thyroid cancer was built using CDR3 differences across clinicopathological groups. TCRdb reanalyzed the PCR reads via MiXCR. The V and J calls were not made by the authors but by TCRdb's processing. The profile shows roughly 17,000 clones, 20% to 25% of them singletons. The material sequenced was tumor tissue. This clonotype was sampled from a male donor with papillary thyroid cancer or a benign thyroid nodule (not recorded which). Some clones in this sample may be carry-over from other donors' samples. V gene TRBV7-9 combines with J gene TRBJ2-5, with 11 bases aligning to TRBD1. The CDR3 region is CASSSRDRGYQETQYF. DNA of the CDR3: TGTGCCAGCAGCTCCCGGGACAGGGGGTACCAAGAGACCCAGTACTTC.